This T cell receptor (beta chain) was recovered during a study of blood T cell repertoires in COVID-19. About the research overall: Samples taken during acute and convalescent COVID-19 were collected in the United States, Italy and Spain. PBMCs, B-cell-depleted T cells, or T cells provided the cDNA or gDNA that made up the material.

The V and J ends lost 1 base and 8 bases respectively, with 6 bases between them. The germline V gene encodes CDR1 MGHDK and CDR2 SYGVNS. The CDR3 length is 12 residues. Methods used by the authors: Reference gene primer amplification gave estimated nucleated cell counts. Libraries were prepared by immunoSEQ multiplex PCR; TCRdb keeps only in-frame clonotypes and omits some of them. The DNA was the basis for D and trimming; V, J and clone size are from that table. Of around 160,000 clones in the sample, approximately 85% were seen once. Seattle-derived patients entered the study during active infection and were followed longitudinally.

The V and J genes are TRBV25-1 and TRBJ1-3; D call uncertain. Sequenced sample: peripheral blood. The clonotype was recovered from a woman aged 55-70 years with COVID-19, enrolled during active disease. CDR3 in amino acids: CASSEWADTIYF. In DNA, the CDR3 is TGTGCCAGCAGTGAATGGGCCGACACCATATATTTT.